This T cell receptor beta chain derives from a study of T cells in Graves' hyperthyroidism and ophthalmopathy. The study, taken as a whole, reports: Model output signaled ophthalmopathy a median approximately 6 months ahead of onset. Using 13 V-J features, a model discriminated ophthalmopathy from stable hyperthyroidism.

Stable hyperthyroidism: no ophthalmopathy progression over 18 months of follow-up. Every diagnosis used clinical symptoms, serum thyroxine and TRAb, thyroid ultrasound and orbital computed tomography. TCR beta CDR3 region amplification was performed from RNA transcripts. A set of HTBI primers served as the primers for a first-round RT-PCR of the TCR CDR3. TCRdb processed the multiplex PCR reads anew with MiXCR; each CDR3 protein has one entry. The data contain 450,000 to 700,000 distinct CDR3 sequences, roughly 50% of them seen just once; the ten biggest clones take up about 8.3%. This clonotype was counted at least ten times. Its specificity is unknown. The CDR3 runs 14 residues. V lost 0 bases to trimming and J lost 4 bases, with 7 bases between them. Germline CDR1 is SGHRS and CDR2 is YFSETQ.

This receptor was identified in a woman under 30 with Graves' hyperthyroidism. The V gene is TRBV5-1, the J gene TRBJ2-2; possible D gene TRBD2, 5 bases. The sample was peripheral blood or thyroid tissue (not recorded which). CDR3 sequence: CASSLDSGTGELFF. In nucleotides, the CDR3 is TGCGCCAGCAGCTTGGACAGCGGCACCGGGGAGCTGTTTTTT.